Listed here is a single T cell receptor beta chain. Here immunoSEQ multiplex PCR was the method, and the copy in TCRdb shows in-frame clones only, minus some. Among 110,000 to 150,000 clones listed, less than 95% were seen once. The sample is drawn from a study of cytotoxic CD8 clonotypes in ibrutinib-treated CLL. Background on the study: Partial response was seen in approximately 25 patients and complete response in 2; after median around six years, approximately 14 stayed remitted, 12 progressed.

The sequencing here drew on PBMCs, taken after 12 months of ibrutinib treatment. The TCR sequence derives from a human donor with chronic lymphocytic leukemia.

The CDR3 loop is CASSDVAGRYQETQYF. The DNA of the CDR3 is TGTGCCAGCAGTGACGTAGCGGGGCGGTACCAAGAGACCCAGTACTTC. This sequence joins TRBV6-1 and TRBJ2-5; 8 bases are shared with TRBD2. The CDR3 is 16 residues long. The germline gives CDR1 MNHNS, CDR2 SASEGT. The V segment lost 3 bases and the J segment 0 bases; nucleotides outside the gene matches: 6.